What follows are 19 T cell receptor beta chains derived from one specimen sequenced in a study of T cell responses to AZD1222 COVID-19 vaccine. TCRdb's copy holds only in-frame clones and misses some; the assay was immunoSEQ multiplex PCR. This table has some 92,000 clones, roughly 88% appearing once. The sequenced sample was peripheral blood, obtained on day 0 of AZD1222 vaccination. These receptors were collected from an adult in good health.

The V and J genes are TRBV5-4 and TRBJ1-1; tentative D call: TRBD1 (6 bases). Between the trimmed V and J ends, which lost 5 bases and 4 bases, there was a span of 21 bases. CDR3 length: 16 residues. Germline CDR1 and CDR2: SGHNT and YYREEE (reference sequence). For the CDR3, the DNA is TGTGCCAGCAGTCTGGGCACAGGGTTTCCACGCACTGAAGCTTTCTTT. Translation: CASSLGTGFPRTEAFF.

This clone has more than one count but fewer than ten. The gene calls are TRBV14 and TRBJ1-1, with 9 bases fitting TRBD1. From germline, CDR1 is SGHDN and CDR2 FVKESK. The CDR3 length is 16 residues. V lost 1 base and J lost 1; bases outside the gene matches: 4. CDR3 in amino acids: CASSQVPGQGNTEAFF. CDR3 DNA sequence: TGTGCCAGCAGCCAAGTCCCGGGACAGGGGAACACTGAAGCTTTCTTT.

The genes are TRBV4-2 and TRBJ2-2, with D maybe TRBD2 (6 bases). V lost 4 bases to trimming and J lost 1 base, with 19 bases between them. CDR3 length equals 18 residues. Germline CDR1 and CDR2: LGHNA and YNFKEQ. The CDR3 nucleotides are TGTGCCAGCAGCCCGGAACCGGGGACTGGCGTGAACACCGGGGAGCTGTTTTTT. Its translation is CASSPEPGTGVNTGELFF.

The chain joins TRBV6-5 to TRBJ2-7; 10 bases align to TRBD1. The germline V gene has CDR1 MNHEY and CDR2 SVGAGI. The V and J ends lost 6 bases and 3 bases, in that order; junction bases with no gene match: 5. The CDR3 length is 14 residues. In DNA form, the CDR3 reads TGTGCCAGCAGGCCCGACAGGGGGCTCTACGAGCAGTACTTC. It specifies CASRPDRGLYEQYF.

This clone was counted once. The chain is built from TRBV10-3 and TRBJ2-5; 9 bases are shared with TRBD1. Germline trimming cut 6 bases from V and 9 bases from J; bases unmatched to any gene: 11. The CDR3 consists of 14 residues. Germline CDR1 ENHRY, CDR2 SYGVKD. CDR3 sequence (DNA): TGTGCCATCAGGATAAGTAGGACAGGGGCGTCCCAGTACTTC. Translating gives CAIRISRTGASQYF.

The chain links TRBV9 to TRBJ1-3, with 8 bases lining up with TRBD1. Germline CDR1 is SGDLS and CDR2 is YYNGEE. Germline trimming cut 3 bases from V and 4 bases from J; bases unmatched to any gene: 9. The CDR3 contains 16 residues. Written as DNA, the CDR3 is TGTGCCAGCAGCGCCGACCTTGGACAGGGAGGAAACACCATATATTTT. This gives the protein CASSADLGQGGNTIYF.

This rearrangement joins TRBV6-6 to TRBJ1-5; 7 bases align to TRBD1. This CDR3 contains 15 residues. J was trimmed by 6 bases and V by 2 bases; bases with no gene match: 7. CDR1 is MNHNY, CDR2 SVGAGI, per germline (reference sequence). CDR3 bases: TGTGCCAGCAGTTACACTGGACAGGCCCTTCAGCCCCAGCATTTT. It translates to CASSYTGQALQPQHF.

The gene calls are TRBV9 and TRBJ2-3; D might be TRBD2 (6 bases). The CDR3 runs 15 residues. The V end was cut by 0 bases, the J end by 2 bases, with 10 bases between. CDR1 is SGDLS and CDR2 is YYNGEE in the germline V gene. The CDR3 nucleotides read TGTGCCAGCAGCGTAGACGGGGGTTACACAGATACGCAGTATTTT. Protein: CASSVDGGYTDTQYF.

The chain is built from TRBV15 and TRBJ2-5; tentative D call: TRBD1 (5 bases). The CDR3 sequence is 15 residues long. Germline CDR1 is LNHNV and CDR2 is YYDKDF (reference sequence). Trimming took off 0 bases at V and 1 base at J, with 9 bases between the two ends. The CDR3 DNA sequence: TGTGCCACCAGCAGAGATAGGGGAAGCCAAGAGACCCAGTACTTC. This translates into CATSRDRGSQETQYF. Based on the CDR3 plus reference TRBV15 and TRBJ2-5, the full variable domain is DAMVIQNPRYQVTQFGKPVTLSCSQTLNHNVMYWYQQKSSQAPKLLFHYYDKDFNNEADTPDNFQSRRPNTSFCFLDIRSPGLGDTAMYLCATSRDRGSQETQYFGPGTRLLVL.

The chain recombines TRBV28 with TRBJ2-7, with TRBD1 as a possible D gene (6 bases). The length of the CDR3 is 14 residues. The V end lost 8 bases, the J end lost 0 bases, and 14 bases lay between the germline ends. Germline CDR1 reads MDHEN; CDR2 reads SYDVKM. The CDR3 region has the DNA TGTGCCAGCGGCACAGGGCTTAACTCCTACGAGCAGTACTTC. It is translated as CASGTGLNSYEQYF.

A few counts support this clone. The V and J genes are TRBV9 and TRBJ1-3; no clear D. V lost 4 bases to trimming and J lost 2 bases, with 10 bases between them. The CDR3 spans 14 residues. The germline V gene encodes CDR1 SGDLS and CDR2 YYNGEE. The CDR3 DNA reads TGTGCCAGCAGCCCCGGATCGCCTGGAAACACCATATATTTT. This translates into CASSPGSPGNTIYF.

The V call is TRBV5-1, the J call TRBJ2-2; the D is unclear. CDR1 is SGHRS, CDR2 YFSETQ, per germline. V lost 5 bases and J 5 bases, leaving 10 bases between the germline ends. CDR3 length: 13 residues. The CDR3 sequence is CASREYETGELFF. The DNA for the CDR3 is TGCGCCAGCAGAGAGTACGAGACCGGGGAGCTGTTTTTT.

This clone was seen just once. The gene calls are TRBV9 and TRBJ1-1; D call uncertain. Germline V gene lookup returns CDR1 SGDLS and CDR2 YYNGEE. The V end was cut by 1 base, the J end by 2 bases, with 9 bases between. There are 14 residues in the CDR3. CDR3 residues: CASSVSGSNTEAFF. The CDR3 DNA is TGTGCCAGCAGCGTATCAGGATCCAACACTGAAGCTTTCTTT.

The chain recombines TRBV23-1 with TRBJ1-3; D gene uncertain. TRBV23-1 counts as an open reading frame of uncertain function. This CDR3 is built from 15 residues. Trimming removed 0 bases at V and 5 bases at J, with 11 bases between. The CDR3 bases are TGCGCCAGCAGTCAATCAAGGGTCCGGAGAAACACCATATATTTT. Translation gives CASSQSRVRRNTIYF.

The chain recombines TRBV12-3 or TRBV12-4 with TRBJ1-3; D not certain. The length of the CDR3 is 12 residues. Trimming took off 6 bases at V and 8 bases at J, with 11 bases between the two ends. The CDR3 nucleotides read TGTGCCAGCAGCCGGGCCCGGGACACCATATATTTT. Encoded protein: CASSRARDTIYF.

The rearrangement uses TRBV18 and TRBJ2-6; unclear D gene. The CDR3 contains 15 residues. The germline CDR1 and CDR2 sequences are KGHSH and LQKENI. V was pared by 0 bases and J by 4 bases, with 7 bases between. The CDR3 nucleotides are TGTGCCAGCTCACCACCTGATCCGGGGGCCAACGTCCTGACTTTC. Amino acid sequence: CASSPPDPGANVLTF.

The gene calls are TRBV10-2 and TRBJ1-5; TRBD1 agrees at 8 bases. This CDR3 region has 18 residues. Germline loops: CDR1 WSHSY, CDR2 SAAADI. V was clipped by 3 bases and J by 0 bases; unmatched bases: 10. The CDR3 is CASSDPIGTGFSNQPQHF. CDR3 DNA: TGCGCCAGCAGTGACCCGATCGGGACAGGATTTAGCAATCAGCCCCAGCATTTT.

The chain combines TRBV2 with TRBJ1-4; D possibly corresponds to TRBD1 (6 bases). The germline V gene encodes CDR1 SNHLY and CDR2 FYNNEI. The ends were cut back, 8 bases at V and 4 bases at J, with 11 bases in the middle. This CDR3 spans 13 amino acids. The CDR3 loop reads CASVGQSNEKLFF. CDR3 nucleotides: TGTGCCAGCGTTGGACAGAGTAATGAAAAACTGTTTTTT.

V gene TRBV3-1 (or the pseudogene TRBV3-2) combines with J gene TRBJ1-2; a possible D gene is TRBD1 (5 bases). Trimming took off 1 base at V and 7 bases at J, with 19 bases between the two ends. The germline CDR1 and CDR2 sequences are LGHDT and YNNKEL (reference sequence). The CDR3 spans 16 residues. This CDR3 reads CASSQAGVWGKFGYTF. DNA for the CDR3: TGTGCCAGCAGCCAAGCCGGGGTATGGGGGAAGTTTGGCTACACCTTC.